This T cell receptor (beta chain) was documented in a study of lymphopenia after photon versus proton radiotherapy. Trimming took 5 bases from V and 4 from J; bases not matched to a gene: 3. There are 14 residues in the CDR3. Germline values: CDR1 KGHSH, CDR2 LQKENI. Using immunoSEQ multiplex PCR, the repertoire was profiled, and TCRdb retains in-frame clones only, with some absent. The sample lists approximately 91,000 clones, around four fifths occurring once. The sample in question was peripheral blood, obtained from a patient treated with proton-based radiotherapy. V is TRBV18 and J is TRBJ2-3; 10 bases line up with TRBD2. The clonotype originates from a man in his sixties with pancreatic cancer. The CDR3 nucleotides are TGTGCCAGCTCAAATAGCGGGAGGTCAGATACGCAGTATTTT. It specifies CASSNSGRSDTQYF.